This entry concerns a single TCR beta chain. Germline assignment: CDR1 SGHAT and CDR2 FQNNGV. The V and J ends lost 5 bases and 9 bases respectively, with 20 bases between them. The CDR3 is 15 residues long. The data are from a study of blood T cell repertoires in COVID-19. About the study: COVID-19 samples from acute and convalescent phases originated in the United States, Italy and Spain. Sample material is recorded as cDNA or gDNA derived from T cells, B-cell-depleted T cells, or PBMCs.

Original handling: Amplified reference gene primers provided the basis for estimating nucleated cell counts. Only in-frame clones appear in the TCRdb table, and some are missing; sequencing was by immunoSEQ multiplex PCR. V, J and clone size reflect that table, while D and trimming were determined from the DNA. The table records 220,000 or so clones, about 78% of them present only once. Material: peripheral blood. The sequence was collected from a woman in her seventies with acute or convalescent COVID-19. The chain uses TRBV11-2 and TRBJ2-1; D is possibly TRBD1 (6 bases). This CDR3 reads CASSPGSGARGEQFF. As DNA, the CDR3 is TGTGCCAGCAGCCCGGGGAGCGGCGCCAGGGGTGAGCAGTTCTTC.